This is a list of T cell receptor beta chains from one sample in a study of lymphopenia after photon versus proton radiotherapy. Only in-frame clones appear in the TCRdb table, and some are missing; sequencing was by immunoSEQ multiplex PCR. The table records about 29,000 clones, approximately 90% of them present only once. Sequenced material: peripheral blood, taken from a patient treated with proton-based radiotherapy. These TCRs come from an older woman with cholangiocarcinoma. Some clones in this sample may be carry-over from other donors' samples. The CDR3 runs from the conserved cysteine through the conserved F or W.

CDR3aa,v_gene
CASSVIPGQANTGELFF,TRBV4-3
CASSQLAGNTGELFF,TRBV7-7
CASSQARNQETQYF,TRBV4-1
CASSDPSGGAPNTGELFF,TRBV9
CSVGASGVEEQFF,TRBV29-1
CASSPRVAGELFF,TRBV6-4
CASSQRTGTTSYGYTF,TRBV5-4
CASSPDRGQPQHF,TRBV18
CASSPGQPPDTQYF,TRBV5-1
CASSVGAGSSYEQYF,TRBV9
CASSSTGLTDTQYF,TRBV9
CASSLAGTVGGYTF,TRBV28
CASSLGTSGTYEQYF,TRBV4-1
CASSTTGRTEAFF,TRBV27
CASSLVGDQAFF,TRBV7-9
CASSLEAGQKLFF,TRBV7-8
CSAKKNYGYTF,TRBV20-1
CASRLAPNPGTGFSGGPNEQFF,TRBV12-2
CSVDREDIQYF,TRBV29-1
CSVGGDEINSPLHF,TRBV29-1
CASSNLGELGFDVYEQYF,TRBV21-1
CASSPRQISTDTQYF,TRBV18
CASSTLNTEAFF,TRBV6-5
CASSSGQVEGSPLHF,TRBV5-1
CASVLEADTEAFF,TRBV6-1
CASSLYGAGDTEAFF,TRBV27
CASSTDVGEQYF,TRBV19
CASSEKENSNQPQHF,TRBV10-1
CAWSGTGDQPQHF,TRBV30
CASVSVGRDSEQYF,TRBV2
CASMKTGLSGDEKLFF,TRBV5-4
CASSFGGSGYEQYF,TRBV7-2
CASSLLHGNTGELFF,TRBV5-4
CASSYEVSGELFF,TRBV6-5
CAISDREPEQFF,TRBV10-3
CASSVTPNNSPLHF,TRBV9
CASSYTTGDGTEAFF,TRBV6-6
CASSLEAGAYNEQFF,TRBV11-3
CASSFGPNYEQYF,TRBV7-7
CATSRGASGEGGETQYF,TRBV15
CASSQDRRYGYTF,TRBV14
CASSPGVGAVEAFF,TRBV19
CASSYRKGTDYGYTF,TRBV6-5
CASSYLGLAGYNEQFF,TRBV6-5
CASSLRTGGNTEAFF,TRBV5-1
CASRMDRDRGGEQFF,TRBV6-6
CASSVGLGRGQPQHF,TRBV2
CASSPPGGQKNTEAFF,TRBV6-6
CASSLFETYEQYF,TRBV7-2
CASSQQGLSEQYF,TRBV4-1
CASTRSGGITDTQYF,TRBV2
CASSSQGTGTEAFF,TRBV6-6
CASSRTQLGSTDTQYF,TRBV7-2
CASSESSGANVLTF,TRBV5-4
CASGHPSQITYEQYF,TRBV27
CASSEQHDEQFF,TRBV2
CASSLQGLGSSGELFF,TRBV4-3